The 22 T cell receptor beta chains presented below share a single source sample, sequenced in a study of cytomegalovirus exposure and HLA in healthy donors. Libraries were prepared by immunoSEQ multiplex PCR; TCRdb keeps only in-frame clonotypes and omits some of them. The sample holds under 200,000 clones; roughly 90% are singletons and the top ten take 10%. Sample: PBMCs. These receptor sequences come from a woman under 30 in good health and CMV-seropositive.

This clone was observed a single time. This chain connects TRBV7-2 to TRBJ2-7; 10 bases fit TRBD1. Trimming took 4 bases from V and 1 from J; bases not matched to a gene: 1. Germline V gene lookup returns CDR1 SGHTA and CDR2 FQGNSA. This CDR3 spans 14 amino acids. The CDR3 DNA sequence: TGTGCCAGCAGCTCGGGACAGGGGTCCTACGAGCAGTACTTC. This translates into CASSSGQGSYEQYF.

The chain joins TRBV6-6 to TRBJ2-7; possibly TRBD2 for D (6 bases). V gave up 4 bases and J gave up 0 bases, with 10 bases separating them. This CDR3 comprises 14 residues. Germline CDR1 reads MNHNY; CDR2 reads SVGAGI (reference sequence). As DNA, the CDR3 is TGTGCCAGCAGTTGGCTAGCGAACTCCTACGAGCAGTACTTC. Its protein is CASSWLANSYEQYF.

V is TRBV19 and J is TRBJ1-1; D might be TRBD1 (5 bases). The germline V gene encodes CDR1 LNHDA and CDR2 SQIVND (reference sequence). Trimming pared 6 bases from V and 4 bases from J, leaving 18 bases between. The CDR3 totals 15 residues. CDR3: CASRGRVKFGTEAFF. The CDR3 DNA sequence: TGTGCCAGTAGGGGCAGGGTGAAATTCGGCACTGAAGCTTTCTTT.

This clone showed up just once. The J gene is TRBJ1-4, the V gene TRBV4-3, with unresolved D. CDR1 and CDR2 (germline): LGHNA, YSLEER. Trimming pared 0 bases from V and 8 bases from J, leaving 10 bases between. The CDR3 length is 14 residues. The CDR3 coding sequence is TGCGCCAGCAGCCAAGATTTGGTGGCCGAAAAACTGTTTTTT. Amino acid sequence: CASSQDLVAEKLFF.

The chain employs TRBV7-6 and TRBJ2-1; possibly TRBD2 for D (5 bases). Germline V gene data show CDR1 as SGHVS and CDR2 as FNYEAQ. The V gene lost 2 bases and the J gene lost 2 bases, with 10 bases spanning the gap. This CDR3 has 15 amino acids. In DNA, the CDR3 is TGTGCCAGCAGCTTAAGCGCGGGTCCCTACAATGAGCAGTTCTTC. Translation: CASSLSAGPYNEQFF.

CDR3 in DNA: TGTGCCAGCAGTTTATCGCGGGGTTCGAACACTGAAGCTTTCTTT. Residues: CASSLSRGSNTEAFF. V gene TRBV27 combines with J gene TRBJ1-1; D ambiguous. CDR1 is MNHEY, CDR2 SMNVEV, per germline (reference sequence). Trimming shortened V by 0 bases and J by 1 base, and 9 bases separated the two germline ends. The CDR3 length is 15 residues.

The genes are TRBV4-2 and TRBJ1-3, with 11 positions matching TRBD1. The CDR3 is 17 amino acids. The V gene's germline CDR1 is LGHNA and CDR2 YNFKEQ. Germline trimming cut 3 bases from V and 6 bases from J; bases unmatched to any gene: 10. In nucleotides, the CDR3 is TGTGCCAGCAGCCAGACCCCCCGGACAGGGGGCGAAAACACCATATATTTT. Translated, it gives CASSQTPRTGGENTIYF.

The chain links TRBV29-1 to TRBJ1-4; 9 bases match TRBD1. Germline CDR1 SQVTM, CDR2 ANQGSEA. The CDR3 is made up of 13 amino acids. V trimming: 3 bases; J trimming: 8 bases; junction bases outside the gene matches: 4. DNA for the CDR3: TGCAGCGTTGAGGGACAGGGCGGAGAAAAACTGTTTTTT. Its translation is CSVEGQGGEKLFF.

CDR3 bases: TGTGCCAGCAGGGTGGACATTGGAAACACCATATATTTT. Protein sequence: CASRVDIGNTIYF. The chain has TRBV2 and TRBJ1-3; tentatively, D is TRBD1 (5 bases). Germline V lookup: CDR1 SNHLY, CDR2 FYNNEI. The CDR3 has 13 residues. Trimming cost V 6 bases and J 3 bases, with 9 bases left between them.

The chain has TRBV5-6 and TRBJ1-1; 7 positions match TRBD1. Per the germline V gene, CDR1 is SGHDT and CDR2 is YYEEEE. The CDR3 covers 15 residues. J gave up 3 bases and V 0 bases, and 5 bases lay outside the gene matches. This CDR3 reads CASSLERQGYTEAFF. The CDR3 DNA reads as TGTGCCAGCAGCTTGGAAAGACAGGGTTACACTGAAGCTTTCTTT.

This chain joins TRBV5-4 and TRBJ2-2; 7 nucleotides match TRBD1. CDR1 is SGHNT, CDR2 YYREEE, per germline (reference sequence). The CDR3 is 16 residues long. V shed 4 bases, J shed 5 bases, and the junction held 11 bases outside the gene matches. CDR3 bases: TGTGCCAGCAGCCCCGCCGACAGGGATTGGACCGGGGAGCTGTTTTTT. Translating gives CASSPADRDWTGELFF.

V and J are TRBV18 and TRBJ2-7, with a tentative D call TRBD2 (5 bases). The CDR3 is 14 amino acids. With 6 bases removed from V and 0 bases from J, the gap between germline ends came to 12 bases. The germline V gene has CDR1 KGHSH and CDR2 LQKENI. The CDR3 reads CASSQGDYSYEQYF. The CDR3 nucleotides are TGTGCCAGCTCCCAAGGAGACTACTCCTACGAGCAGTACTTC.

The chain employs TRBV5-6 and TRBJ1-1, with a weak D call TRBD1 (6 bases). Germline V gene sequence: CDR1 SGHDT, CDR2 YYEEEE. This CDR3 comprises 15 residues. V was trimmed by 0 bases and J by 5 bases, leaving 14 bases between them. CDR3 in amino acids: CASSLGGGASTEAFF. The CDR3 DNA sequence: TGTGCCAGCAGCTTGGGTGGGGGGGCGAGTACTGAAGCTTTCTTT.

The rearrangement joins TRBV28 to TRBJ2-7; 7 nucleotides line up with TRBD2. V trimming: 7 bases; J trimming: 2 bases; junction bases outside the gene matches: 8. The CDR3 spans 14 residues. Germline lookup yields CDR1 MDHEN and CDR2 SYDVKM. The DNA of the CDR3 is TGTGCCAGCACCATAGGGAGGGGCGCCTACGAGCAGTACTTC. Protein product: CASTIGRGAYEQYF.

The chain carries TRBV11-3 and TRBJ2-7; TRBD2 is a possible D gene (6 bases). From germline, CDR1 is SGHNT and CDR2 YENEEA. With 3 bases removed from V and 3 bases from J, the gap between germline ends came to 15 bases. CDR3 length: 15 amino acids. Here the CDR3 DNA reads TGTGCCAGCAGCTTGGGGGTTGGGCGGGACTACGAGCAGTACTTC. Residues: CASSLGVGRDYEQYF.

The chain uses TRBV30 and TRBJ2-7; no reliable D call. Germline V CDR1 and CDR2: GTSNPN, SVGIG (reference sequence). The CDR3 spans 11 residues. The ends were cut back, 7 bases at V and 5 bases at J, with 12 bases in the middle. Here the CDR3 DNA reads TGTGCCTCCGAAATCTACCACGAGCAGTACTTC. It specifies CASEIYHEQYF. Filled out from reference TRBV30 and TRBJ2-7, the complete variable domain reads SQTIHQWPATLVQPVGSPLSLECTVEGTSNPNLYWYRQAAGRGLQLLFYSVGIGQISSEVPQNLSASRPQDRQFILSSKKLLLSDSGFYLCASEIYHEQYFGPGTRLTVT.

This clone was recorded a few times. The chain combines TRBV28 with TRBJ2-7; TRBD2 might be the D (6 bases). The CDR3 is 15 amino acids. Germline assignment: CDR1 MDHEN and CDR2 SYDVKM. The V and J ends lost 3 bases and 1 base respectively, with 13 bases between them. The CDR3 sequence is CASSFPGTGSYEQYF. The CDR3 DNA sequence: TGTGCCAGCAGTTTTCCCGGGACTGGATCCTACGAGCAGTACTTC.

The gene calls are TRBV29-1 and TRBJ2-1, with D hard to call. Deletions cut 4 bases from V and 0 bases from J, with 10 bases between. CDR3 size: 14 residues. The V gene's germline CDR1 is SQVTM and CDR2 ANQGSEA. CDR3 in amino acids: CSVVARNSYNEQFF. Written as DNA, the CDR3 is TGCAGCGTTGTAGCTAGAAACTCCTACAATGAGCAGTTCTTC.

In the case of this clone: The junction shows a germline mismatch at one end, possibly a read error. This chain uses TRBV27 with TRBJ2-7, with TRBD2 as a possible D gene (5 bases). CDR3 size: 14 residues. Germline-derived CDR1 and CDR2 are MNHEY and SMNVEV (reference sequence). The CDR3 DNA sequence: TGTGCCAGCAGTTTTAGCCCTAGCTACACCGGGATAAGCTTC. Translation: CASSFSPSYTGISF.

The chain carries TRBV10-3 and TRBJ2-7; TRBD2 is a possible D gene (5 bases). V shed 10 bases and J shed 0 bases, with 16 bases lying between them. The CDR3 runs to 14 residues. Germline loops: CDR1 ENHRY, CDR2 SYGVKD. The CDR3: CATTPGGVSYEQYF. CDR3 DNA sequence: TGTGCCACCACGCCAGGAGGCGTCTCCTACGAGCAGTACTTC.

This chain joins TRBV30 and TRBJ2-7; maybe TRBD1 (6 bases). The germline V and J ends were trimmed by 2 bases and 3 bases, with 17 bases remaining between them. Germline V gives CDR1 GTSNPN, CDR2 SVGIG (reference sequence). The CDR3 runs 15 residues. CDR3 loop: CAWSSLGAAGYEQYF. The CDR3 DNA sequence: TGTGCCTGGAGTAGCCTGGGGGCGGCGGGCTACGAGCAGTACTTC.

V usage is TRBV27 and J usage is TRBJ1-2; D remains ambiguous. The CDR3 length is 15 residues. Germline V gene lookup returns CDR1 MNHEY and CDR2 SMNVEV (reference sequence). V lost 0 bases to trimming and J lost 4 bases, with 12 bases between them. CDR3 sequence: CASSLSLKAAYGYTF. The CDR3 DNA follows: TGTGCCAGCAGTTTATCGCTTAAGGCGGCCTATGGCTACACCTTC.